What follows are 22 T cell receptor beta chains derived from one specimen sequenced in a study of blood T cell repertoires in COVID-19. Clones were read by immunoSEQ multiplex PCR, and TCRdb kept only the in-frame ones, dropping some. This table has more than 45,000 clones, 85% to 90% appearing once. Material: peripheral blood. All receptors come from a man in his 60s with acute or convalescent COVID-19.

V is TRBV11-3 and J is TRBJ2-1; 8 bases match TRBD1. From germline, CDR1 is SGHNT and CDR2 YENEEA. CDR3 size: 14 residues. Germline trimming cut 0 bases from V and 8 bases from J; bases unmatched to any gene: 3. CDR3 in amino acids: CASSLEQGEDEQFF. The CDR3 bases are TGTGCCAGCAGCTTAGAACAGGGGGAGGATGAGCAGTTCTTC.

This sequence joins TRBV19 and TRBJ1-1, with TRBD1 matching 9 bases. Germline values: CDR1 LNHDA, CDR2 SQIVND (reference sequence). The CDR3 has 16 amino acids. Unmatched junction bases numbered 13, after V lost 6 bases and J lost 5 bases. In DNA form, the CDR3 reads TGTGCCAGTAGGAAGGACAGGGGAACAATAATAACTGAAGCTTTCTTT. It encodes CASRKDRGTIITEAFF.

J is TRBJ2-1 and V is TRBV4-3; 11 bases are a match to TRBD2. Germline values: CDR1 LGHNA, CDR2 YSLEER. Unmatched junction bases numbered 7, after V lost 0 bases and J lost 6 bases. There are 17 residues in the CDR3. This CDR3 reads CASSQDLASGRINEQFF. CDR3 DNA sequence: TGCGCCAGCAGCCAAGATCTGGCTAGCGGGAGGATCAATGAGCAGTTCTTC.

The V gene is TRBV20-1, the J gene TRBJ2-6; a possible D gene is TRBD1 (6 bases). Germline V gives CDR1 DFQATT, CDR2 SNEGSKA (reference sequence). V lost 3 bases, J lost 0 bases, and 15 bases lay in between. This CDR3 is 17 amino acids long. This CDR3 is CSASARPGVSGANVLTF. For the CDR3, the DNA is TGCAGTGCTAGTGCCCGACCAGGGGTCTCTGGGGCCAACGTCCTGACTTTC.

For the CDR3, the DNA is TGTGCCAGCAGGCAGACAGGGCCCTACGAGCAGTACTTC. Residues: CASRQTGPYEQYF. The chain has TRBV28 and TRBJ2-7, with TRBD1 matching over 7 bases. J lost 2 bases, V lost 6 bases, and 4 bases had no gene match. This CDR3 has 13 residues. From germline, CDR1 is MDHEN and CDR2 SYDVKM.

The DNA for the CDR3 is TGTGCCAGCAGCCAGAGACAGACTAATCAGCCCCAGCATTTT. This codes for CASSQRQTNQPQHF. The rearrangement uses TRBV3-1 (or the pseudogene TRBV3-2) and TRBJ1-5; D may be TRBD1 (5 bases). V was cut by 3 bases and J by 4 bases, with 10 bases left in between. This CDR3 region has 14 residues. Germline V lookup: CDR1 LGHDT, CDR2 YNNKEL (reference sequence).

This chain connects TRBV7-3 to TRBJ2-5; 9 positions match TRBD1. J lost 0 bases, V lost 1 base, and 3 bases had no gene match. The CDR3 is 16 amino acids. Germline-derived CDR1 and CDR2 are SGHTA and FQGTGA. CDR3 in amino acids: CASSLRGTGYQETQYF. Written as DNA, the CDR3 is TGTGCCAGCAGCTTAAGGGGGACAGGGTACCAAGAGACCCAGTACTTC.

This chain links TRBV5-4 with TRBJ1-4; 7 bases align to TRBD1. Trimming cost V 4 bases and J 0 bases; bases outside gene matches: 6. CDR1 and CDR2 from the germline V gene are SGHNT and YYREEE (reference sequence). The CDR3 is made up of 16 amino acids. The CDR3 reads CASSMDRPTTNEKLFF. The CDR3 nucleotides read TGTGCCAGCAGCATGGACAGGCCAACAACTAATGAAAAACTGTTTTTT.

V gene TRBV28 combines with J gene TRBJ1-5, with TRBD1 matching 8 bases. Germline V lookup: CDR1 MDHEN, CDR2 SYDVKM. The V and J ends lost 2 bases and 7 bases, in that order; junction bases with no gene match: 4. This CDR3 is built from 14 residues. The CDR3 DNA follows: TGTGCCAGCAGTTTAGGGCAGGGGGCCCAGCCCCAGCATTTT. As protein: CASSLGQGAQPQHF.

The rearrangement uses TRBV5-1 and TRBJ2-7; TRBD1 might be the D (5 bases). V dropped 1 base and J dropped 4 bases, with 21 bases sitting between them. In germline, CDR1 is SGHRS, CDR2 YFSETQ. The CDR3 loop spans 17 amino acids. CDR3: CASSLIDPWAGRYEQYF. In nucleotides, the CDR3 is TGCGCCAGCAGCTTGATAGACCCCTGGGCAGGGCGGTACGAGCAGTACTTC.

The rearrangement joins TRBV11-3 to TRBJ2-1; 8 bases are a match to TRBD1. Germline assignment: CDR1 SGHNT and CDR2 YENEEA. The CDR3 sequence is 12 residues long. J gave up 9 bases and V 6 bases, and 4 bases lay outside the gene matches. The CDR3: CASSKTGGEQFF. CDR3 sequence (DNA): TGTGCCAGCAGTAAAACAGGGGGTGAGCAGTTCTTC.

The chain carries TRBV12-3 or TRBV12-4 and TRBJ1-2; D is ambiguous. This CDR3 comprises 13 residues. V was pared by 5 bases and J by 0 bases, with 7 bases between. Here the CDR3 DNA reads TGTGCCAGCAGTCTTACTTCTAACTATGGCTACACCTTC. Amino acid sequence: CASSLTSNYGYTF.

The V gene is TRBV19, the J gene TRBJ2-7; 9 nucleotides match TRBD1. Germline values: CDR1 LNHDA, CDR2 SQIVND (reference sequence). The CDR3 contains 13 residues. Trimming removed 6 bases from V and 8 bases from J; junction bases left unmatched: 8. CDR3 in DNA: TGTGCCAGTAGGCCGGGACAGGGCGTGCAGCAGTACTTC. This sequence encodes CASRPGQGVQQYF.

This rearrangement joins TRBV28 to TRBJ1-5; D is possibly TRBD1 (6 bases). Deletions cut 4 bases from V and 4 bases from J, with 23 bases between. The CDR3 consists of 18 residues. The V gene's germline CDR1 is MDHEN and CDR2 SYDVKM. Here the CDR3 reads CASSYWDSTGSSNQPQHF. The CDR3 region has the DNA TGTGCCAGCAGTTATTGGGATAGCACAGGGTCGAGTAATCAGCCCCAGCATTTT. Based on the CDR3 plus reference TRBV28 and TRBJ1-5, the full variable domain is DVKVTQSSRYLVKRTGEKVFLECVQDMDHENMFWYRQDPGLGLRLIYFSYDVKMKEKGDIPEGYSVSREKKERFSLILESASTNQTSMYLCASSYWDSTGSSNQPQHFGDGTRLSIL.

The CDR3 region is CASSPTPGLAAGELFF. The DNA of the CDR3 is TGTGCCAGCAGCCCCACACCGGGACTAGCGGCCGGGGAGCTGTTTTTT. V is TRBV9 and J is TRBJ2-2; 11 bases map to TRBD2. Germline V gene data show CDR1 as SGDLS and CDR2 as YYNGEE. The length of the CDR3 is 16 residues. With V trimmed by 4 bases and J by 6 bases, 8 bases remained unmatched.

This chain connects TRBV11-2 to TRBJ1-6, with 7 bases identical to TRBD1. The CDR3 is made up of 16 amino acids. After removal of 1 base from V and 5 bases from J, the junction contained 5 bases not matched to a gene. CDR1 and CDR2 (germline): SGHAT, FQNNGV. The CDR3 DNA reads as TGTGCCAGCAGCTTAGGAACAGGGGCCGATAATTCACCCCTCCACTTT. Encoded protein: CASSLGTGADNSPLHF.

The gene calls are TRBV18 and TRBJ2-7; 8 nucleotides agree with TRBD2. The CDR3 contains 15 residues. V shed 3 bases and J 3 bases; nucleotides not matched to a gene: 7. The germline gives CDR1 KGHSH, CDR2 LQKENI. The CDR3 reads CASSPLGREVYEQYF. CDR3 in DNA: TGTGCCAGCTCACCCTTGGGGCGGGAGGTCTACGAGCAGTACTTC. Full variable domain (rest looked up from reference TRBV18 and TRBJ2-7): NAGVMQNPRHLVRRRGQEARLRCSPMKGHSHVYWYRQLPEEGLKFMVYLQKENIIDESGMPKERFSAEFPKEGPSILRIQQVVRGDSAAYFCASSPLGREVYEQYFGPGTRLTVT.

This clone was observed a handful of times. This sequence joins TRBV7-2 and TRBJ1-2, with D maybe TRBD1 (5 bases). Germline V gene sequence: CDR1 SGHTA, CDR2 FQGNSA. V lost 1 base and J 3 bases, leaving 12 bases between the germline ends. CDR3 length equals 15 residues. In DNA form, the CDR3 reads TGTGCCAGCAGCTTAGATGCAGGGATGCACTATGGCTACACCTTC. Translation gives CASSLDAGMHYGYTF.

This chain connects TRBV12-5 to TRBJ2-3; D perhaps matches TRBD2 (6 bases). Trimming shortened V by 2 bases and J by 2 bases, and 8 bases separated the two germline ends. Germline loops: CDR1 LGHNT, CDR2 FRNRAP. There are 14 residues in the CDR3. DNA for the CDR3: TGTGCTAGTGGTTTGTGGGAGGTCACAGATACGCAGTATTTT. Translating it yields CASGLWEVTDTQYF. The full variable domain, completed using reference TRBV12-5 and TRBJ2-3, is DARVTQTPRHKVTEMGQEVTMRCQPILGHNTVFWYRQTMMQGLELLAYFRNRAPLDDSGMPKDRFSAEMPDATLATLKIQPSEPRDSAVYFCASGLWEVTDTQYFGPGTRLTVL.

The chain uses TRBV19 and TRBJ2-7, with a tentative D call TRBD1 (6 bases). V was pared by 5 bases and J by 0 bases, with 11 bases between. Germline values: CDR1 LNHDA, CDR2 SQIVND (reference sequence). The CDR3 extends over 14 amino acids. This CDR3 is CASSWGRSSYEQYF. CDR3 DNA: TGTGCCAGTAGTTGGGGGCGGTCCTCCTACGAGCAGTACTTC.

The rearrangement joins TRBV19 to TRBJ2-2; 10 positions match TRBD2. Germline V CDR1 and CDR2: LNHDA, SQIVND (reference sequence). This CDR3 has 14 amino acids. Unmatched junction bases numbered 1, after V lost 8 bases and J lost 1 base. The CDR3 bases are TGTGCCAGTCGGACTAGCGGGAACACCGGGGAGCTGTTTTTT. This sequence encodes CASRTSGNTGELFF.

The chain employs TRBV2 and TRBJ1-4; D perhaps matches TRBD1 (6 bases). Trimming took off 6 bases at V and 5 bases at J, with 10 bases between the two ends. Germline CDR1 is SNHLY and CDR2 is FYNNEI. This CDR3 comprises 13 residues. This CDR3 reads CASRGGPNEKLFF. DNA of the CDR3: TGTGCCAGCAGGGGGGGGCCGAATGAAAAACTGTTTTTT.